This T cell receptor (beta chain) was identified during a study of T cell changes during pregnancy in multiple sclerosis (dated by TCRdb to the late 2010s). General notes on the study: The study examined how the T cell repertoire changed over the course of pregnancy in women with multiple sclerosis.

To prepare the library, the immunoSEQ multiplex PCR assay was applied. As stored in TCRdb, this immuneACCESS dataset retains in-frame rearrangements with V and J assigned. A fraction of the clones does not appear; measured against another copy, unresolved V genes explain less than half of the discrepancy, and the remainder lacks a known reason. For this sample there are approximately 100,000 clones; about 91% appear just once. About 3.1% of the sample is taken by the ten largest. Measured from the cysteine to the phenylalanine, the CDR3 is 14 residues long. Of the read, only the CDR3 DNA is kept; its 42 bases are in frame from base 1. The germline V gene (reference sequence) provides CDR1 MNHEY and CDR2 SMNVEV. The junction carries 10 bases between V and J, which are trimmed by 0 bases and 5 bases respectively. Worth noting for this clone: Which antigen it targets is not known. No qualities accompany the bases; no much larger clone lies one base away.

This clonotype was obtained from a female donor with multiple sclerosis, enrolled in a pregnancy study. Sequenced here: peripheral blood, sampled in the second trimester of pregnancy. The chain uses TRBV27 and TRBJ1-1, with the D gene uncertain. This receptor has the CDR3 CASSLSRLGTEAFF. Here is the DNA: TGTGCCAGCAGTTTATCGAGGCTTGGTACTGAAGCTTTCTTT.